A single sample gave rise to the 14 T cell receptor beta chains below, sequenced in a study of blood T cell repertoires in COVID-19. Using immunoSEQ multiplex PCR, the repertoire was profiled, and TCRdb retains in-frame clones only, with some absent. The sample has some 74,000 clones; around 83% are singletons. The sequenced material came from peripheral blood. The receptors stem from a man older than 75 with acute or convalescent COVID-19.

The chain joins TRBV14 to TRBJ2-2, with D maybe TRBD1 (5 bases). The CDR3 is made up of 13 amino acids. V lost 6 bases and J 3 bases, leaving 8 bases between the germline ends. Germline lookup yields CDR1 SGHDN and CDR2 FVKESK. The CDR3 DNA follows: TGTGCCAGCAGACGACAGTACACCGGGGAGCTGTTTTTT. Protein: CASRRQYTGELFF. The whole variable domain, remainder taken from reference TRBV14 and TRBJ2-2, is EAGVTQFPSHSVIEKGQTVTLRCDPISGHDNLYWYRRVMGKEIKFLLHFVKESKQDESGMPNNRFLAERTGGTYSTLKVQPAELEDSGVYFCASRRQYTGELFFGEGSRLTVL.

J is TRBJ2-1 and V is TRBV27, with TRBD2 as a possible D gene (5 bases). This CDR3 has 15 amino acids. CDR1 and CDR2 (germline): MNHEY, SMNVEV (reference sequence). Deletions cut 0 bases from V and 7 bases from J, with 13 bases between. Here the CDR3 DNA reads TGTGCCAGCAGTTTATCCTGGCCGGGGATTAATGAGCAGTTCTTC. Its translation is CASSLSWPGINEQFF.

This rearrangement joins TRBV7-8 to TRBJ1-5; 7 bases align to TRBD1. V lost 3 bases and J lost 5; bases outside the gene matches: 4. CDR3 size: 14 residues. CDR1 is SGHVS, CDR2 FQNEAQ, per germline. CDR3 bases: TGTGCCAGCAGCTTCAATACAGGGGATCAGCCCCAGCATTTT. Translation gives CASSFNTGDQPQHF.

The genes are TRBV9 and TRBJ1-1, with a weak D call TRBD1 (5 bases). Trimming cost V 0 bases and J 4 bases, with 13 bases left between them. The length of the CDR3 is 15 residues. Germline V gene sequence: CDR1 SGDLS, CDR2 YYNGEE. The CDR3 coding sequence is TGTGCCAGCAGCGTAGCGGCGGGGGGAGGCACTGAAGCTTTCTTT. Its protein is CASSVAAGGGTEAFF.

This clone was recorded only once. This chain joins TRBV3-1 (or the pseudogene TRBV3-2) and TRBJ1-5; maybe TRBD1 (6 bases). This CDR3 has 15 amino acids. CDR1 LGHDT and CDR2 YNNKEL come from the germline V gene (reference sequence). V dropped 5 bases and J dropped 3 bases, with 14 bases sitting between them. The CDR3 spells CASSSQGQHNQPQHF. The CDR3 DNA is TGTGCCAGCAGCTCCCAAGGACAGCACAATCAGCCCCAGCATTTT.

The gene calls are TRBV29-1 and TRBJ1-2; D perhaps matches TRBD1 (5 bases). Trimming shortened V by 7 bases and J by 5 bases, and 11 bases separated the two germline ends. Germline V gene lookup returns CDR1 SQVTM and CDR2 ANQGSEA. The CDR3 has 11 residues. CDR3 region: CSGQTEYGYTF. CDR3 in DNA: TGCAGCGGCCAGACAGAATATGGCTACACCTTC.

This clone was counted only a few times. The chain carries TRBV5-4 and TRBJ2-1, with D perhaps TRBD2 (6 bases). Germline V gives CDR1 SGHNT, CDR2 YYREEE (reference sequence). Trimming removed 4 bases from V and 3 bases from J, with 11 bases in between. This CDR3 contains 14 residues. The CDR3 loop reads CASSLPTSYNEQFF. The DNA for the CDR3 is TGTGCCAGCAGCCTCCCGACTAGCTACAATGAGCAGTTCTTC.

The V gene is TRBV7-8, the J gene TRBJ2-5, with 10 bases that match TRBD2. Germline CDR1 is SGHVS and CDR2 is FQNEAQ. The V segment lost 4 bases and the J segment 4 bases; nucleotides outside the gene matches: 6. CDR3 length equals 15 residues. The CDR3 sequence: CASSSLAGAVETQYF. CDR3 DNA: TGTGCCAGCAGCTCTCTAGCGGGGGCGGTAGAGACCCAGTACTTC.

This rearrangement joins TRBV3-1 (or the pseudogene TRBV3-2) to TRBJ1-3; D gene uncertain. The CDR3 covers 13 residues. Germline CDR1 is LGHDT and CDR2 is YNNKEL (reference sequence). The V end was cut by 3 bases, the J end by 2 bases, with 5 bases between. CDR3 nucleotides: TGTGCCAGCAGCCATAGCACTGGAAACACCATATATTTT. Protein: CASSHSTGNTIYF.

The rearrangement uses TRBV19 and TRBJ1-5; 9 bases match TRBD1. CDR1 is LNHDA and CDR2 is SQIVND in the germline V gene (reference sequence). The CDR3 spans 13 residues. With V trimmed by 5 bases and J by 5 bases, 1 base remained unmatched. CDR3 nucleotides: TGTGCCAGTAGTGGACAGGGGTATCAGCCCCAGCATTTT. Its translation is CASSGQGYQPQHF.

This sequence joins TRBV19 and TRBJ2-1, with unresolved D. CDR1 is LNHDA, CDR2 SQIVND, per germline (reference sequence). V was cut by 4 bases and J by 0 bases, with 13 bases left in between. The CDR3 is 16 amino acids. CDR3 bases: TGTGCCAGTAGTAGATTAAATCTCGGCTCCTACAATGAGCAGTTCTTC. It encodes CASSRLNLGSYNEQFF.

This chain links TRBV19 with TRBJ1-2; D is perhaps TRBD1 (6 bases). Trimming removed 7 bases from V and 6 bases from J, with 21 bases in between. The CDR3 is made up of 15 amino acids. The V gene's germline CDR1 is LNHDA and CDR2 SQIVND (reference sequence). The CDR3 region has the DNA TGTGCCAGTAAAAAGGGGGTCAGGGAGTCGGATGGCTACACCTTC. Encoded protein: CASKKGVRESDGYTF. Variable domain in full (rest from reference TRBV19 and TRBJ1-2): DGGITQSPKYLFRKEGQNVTLSCEQNLNHDAMYWYRQDPGQGLRLIYYSQIVNDFQKGDIAEGYSVSREKKESFPLTVTSAQKNPTAFYLCASKKGVRESDGYTFGSGTRLTVV.

This sequence joins TRBV6-5 and TRBJ1-1; 9 bases are a match to TRBD1. J gave up 0 bases and V 6 bases, and 2 bases lay outside the gene matches. This CDR3 has 14 amino acids. Germline V gene lookup returns CDR1 MNHEY and CDR2 SVGAGI. The CDR3 loop reads CASRTGGLNTEAFF. As DNA, the CDR3 is TGTGCCAGCAGGACAGGGGGTTTGAACACTGAAGCTTTCTTT.

The chain couples TRBV30 to TRBJ2-5, with 8 nucleotides matching TRBD2. This CDR3 region has 15 residues. Germline V lookup: CDR1 GTSNPN, CDR2 SVGIG (reference sequence). Trimming cost V 1 base and J 1 base; bases outside gene matches: 5. This chain's CDR3 is CAWSGQSGGQETQYF. Here the CDR3 DNA reads TGTGCCTGGAGTGGGCAGAGCGGGGGCCAAGAGACCCAGTACTTC.